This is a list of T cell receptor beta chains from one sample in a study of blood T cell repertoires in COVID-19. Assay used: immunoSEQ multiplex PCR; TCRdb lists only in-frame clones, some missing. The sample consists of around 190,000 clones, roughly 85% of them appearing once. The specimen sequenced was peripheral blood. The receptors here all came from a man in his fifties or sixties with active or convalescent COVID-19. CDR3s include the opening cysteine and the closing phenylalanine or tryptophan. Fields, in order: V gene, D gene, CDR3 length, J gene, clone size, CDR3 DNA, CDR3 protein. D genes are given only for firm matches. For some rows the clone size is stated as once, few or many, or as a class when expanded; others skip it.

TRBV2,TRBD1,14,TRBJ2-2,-,TGTGCCAGCAGTGCGGGACAGATCTCCGGGGAGCTGTTTTTT,CASSAGQISGELFF
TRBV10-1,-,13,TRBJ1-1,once,TGCGCCAGCACCGCGACAAAGAACACTGAAGCTTTCTTT,CASTATKNTEAFF
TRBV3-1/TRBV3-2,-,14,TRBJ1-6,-,TGTGCCAGCAGCCAAGAGGCAGGCAACTCACCCCTCCACTTT,CASSQEAGNSPLHF
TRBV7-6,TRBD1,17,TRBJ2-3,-,TGTGCCAGCAGCTGGCCAGGACAGGGGGCATTTTCAGATACGCAGTATTTT,CASSWPGQGAFSDTQYF
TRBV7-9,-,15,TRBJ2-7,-,TGTGCCAGCAGCCAGGACAGATCCCTAACCTACGAGCAGTACTTC,CASSQDRSLTYEQYF
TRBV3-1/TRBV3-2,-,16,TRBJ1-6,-,TGTGCCAGCAGCCAAGCCCTGAGAGCCTCCAATTCACCCCTCCACTTT,CASSQALRASNSPLHF
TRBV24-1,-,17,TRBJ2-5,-,TGTGCCACCAGTGATTTGCCGTCGGGAACGTGGCAAGAGACCCAGTACTTC,CATSDLPSGTWQETQYF
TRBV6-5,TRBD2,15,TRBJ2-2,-,TGTGCCAGCAGGAACCGGGACTATCAGTCCGGGGAGCTGTTTTTT,CASRNRDYQSGELFF
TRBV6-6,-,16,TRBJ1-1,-,TGTGCCAGCAGTTCCCCAGGGGCAGGCATGAACACTGAAGCTTTCTTT,CASSSPGAGMNTEAFF
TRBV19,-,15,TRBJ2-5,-,TGTGCCAGTAGCTCTGTTGGGAGCGGACAAGAGACCCAGTACTTC,CASSSVGSGQETQYF
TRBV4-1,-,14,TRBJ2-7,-,TGCGCCAGCAGCCATGCCCCCGGGACCTACGAGCAGTACTTC,CASSHAPGTYEQYF
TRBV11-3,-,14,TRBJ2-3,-,TGTGCCAGCAGCCTAACAGGAGGCACAGATACGCAGTATTTT,CASSLTGGTDTQYF
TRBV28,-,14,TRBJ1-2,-,TGTGCCAGCAGTCTGGCACAGGGAAACTATGGCTACACCTTC,CASSLAQGNYGYTF
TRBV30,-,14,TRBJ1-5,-,TGTGCCTGGACTGAATATGGGACTCCCGGGAGGCAGCATTTT,CAWTEYGTPGRQHF
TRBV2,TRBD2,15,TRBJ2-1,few,TGTGCCAGCATGGAACTAGCGGGGGAGGGGAATGAGCAGTTCTTC,CASMELAGEGNEQFF
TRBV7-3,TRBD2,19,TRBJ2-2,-,TGTGCCAGCAGCTCGGGACTAGCGGCCCCGTTCGTAAACACCGGGGAGCTGTTTTTT,CASSSGLAAPFVNTGELFF